These 9 T cell receptor beta chains were sequenced from one sample in a study of blood T cell repertoires in COVID-19. Using immunoSEQ multiplex PCR, the repertoire was profiled, and TCRdb retains in-frame clones only, with some absent. The table shows 430,000 or so clones, with 85% to 90% occurring only once. Sequencing input: PBMCs or T cells enriched from blood (not recorded which). All receptors derive from a woman in her thirties or forties who had recovered from COVID-19.

This chain joins TRBV7-2 and TRBJ1-2; tentatively, D is TRBD1 (5 bases). Germline V gives CDR1 SGHTA, CDR2 FQGNSA. The V end was cut by 1 base, the J end by 5 bases, with 11 bases between. This CDR3 has 14 amino acids. This CDR3 reads CASSLVGAEYGYTF. The CDR3 nucleotides are TGTGCCAGCAGCTTAGTAGGGGCAGAATATGGCTACACCTTC.

This chain links TRBV7-6 with TRBJ2-2; TRBD2 matches at 7 bases. Germline assignment: CDR1 SGHVS and CDR2 FNYEAQ. The CDR3 loop spans 16 amino acids. J lost 5 bases, V lost 4 bases, and 10 bases had no gene match. In DNA form, the CDR3 reads TGTGCCAGCAGCTCCAACCCTAGCGGAGGGACCGGGGAGCTGTTTTTT. Translation: CASSSNPSGGTGELFF.

This clone was observed a handful of times. The chain carries TRBV19 and TRBJ1-1; 10 bases match TRBD1. V lost 4 bases and J lost 6; bases outside the gene matches: 2. This CDR3 is 13 amino acids long. Germline V CDR1 and CDR2: LNHDA, SQIVND (reference sequence). CDR3 nucleotides: TGTGCCAGTAGTACAGGACAGGGGGCTGAAGCTTTCTTT. This translates into CASSTGQGAEAFF.

A single count supports this clone. The chain carries TRBV6-2 or TRBV6-3 and TRBJ2-7, with D perhaps matching TRBD2 (5 bases). The CDR3 loop spans 15 amino acids. The germline V gene encodes CDR1 MNHEY and CDR2 SVGEGT. V lost 1 base to trimming and J lost 4 bases, with 14 bases between them. The CDR3 is CASSYLVGNQYEQYF. The DNA for the CDR3 is TGTGCCAGCAGTTACTTGGTCGGGAATCAATACGAGCAGTACTTC.

The rearrangement uses TRBV5-5 and TRBJ2-5; 12 nucleotides agree with TRBD2. Trimming took 2 bases from V and 4 from J; bases not matched to a gene: 12. This CDR3 is 18 amino acids long. In germline, CDR1 is SGHKS, CDR2 YYEKEE (reference sequence). The CDR3 protein is CASSFGPTSGSLGETQYF. CDR3 in DNA: TGTGCCAGCAGCTTTGGCCCGACTAGCGGGAGTCTGGGAGAGACCCAGTACTTC.

V gene TRBV5-1 combines with J gene TRBJ1-2; TRBD1 aligns across 7 bases. Germline CDR1 SGHRS, CDR2 YFSETQ. This CDR3 is 14 amino acids long. V lost 1 base and J lost 4; bases outside the gene matches: 4. The CDR3, as DNA: TGCGCCAGCAGCTTGACAGGGGTTGGCTATGGCTACACCTTC. Protein sequence: CASSLTGVGYGYTF.

The chain uses TRBV7-9 and TRBJ1-1; 7 bases align to TRBD1. This CDR3 spans 14 amino acids. V shed 5 bases and J 1 base; nucleotides not matched to a gene: 4. Per the germline V gene, CDR1 is SEHNR and CDR2 is FQNEAQ (reference sequence). In DNA, the CDR3 is TGTGCCAGCAGCGGTCACAGGGGGAACACTGAAGCTTTCTTT. It is translated as CASSGHRGNTEAFF.

The chain employs TRBV9 and TRBJ2-5; no definite D call. Trimming stripped 0 bases from V and 5 bases from J, with 11 bases between. Germline CDR1 is SGDLS and CDR2 is YYNGEE. This CDR3 contains 14 residues. The DNA for the CDR3 is TGTGCCAGCAGCGTAGGAGGTGACCGGGAGACCCAGTACTTC. It is translated as CASSVGGDRETQYF.

The gene calls are TRBV11-3 and TRBJ2-1; 7 nucleotides align to TRBD2. CDR3 size: 15 residues. Germline loops: CDR1 SGHNT, CDR2 YENEEA. Losses at the gene ends were 3 bases for V and 7 bases for J; bases not matched to a gene: 9. The CDR3 loop is CASSFTAGASNEQFF. CDR3 coding DNA: TGTGCCAGCAGCTTCACGGCGGGAGCCAGTAATGAGCAGTTCTTC.